The 21 T cell receptor beta chains in this list originate from one sample, sequenced in a study of cytomegalovirus exposure and HLA in healthy donors. The PCR used 60 Vbeta and 13 Jbeta primers. Sequenced by immunoSEQ multiplex PCR; TCRdb stores in-frame clones only, minus some. This sample has about 140,000 clones, with approximately 71% found just once. The sequencing input was PBMCs. The receptors were sampled from a man aged 35 to 55 in good health and CMV-seronegative.

This clone has a single count. V gene TRBV4-1 combines with J gene TRBJ2-6; D call uncertain. The CDR3 contains 16 residues. V dropped 1 base and J dropped 2 bases, with 9 bases sitting between them. Germline assignment: CDR1 MGHRA and CDR2 YSYEKL. The CDR3 sequence: CASSQAVHPGANVLTF. CDR3 nucleotide sequence: TGCGCCAGCAGCCAAGCGGTGCATCCTGGGGCCAACGTCCTGACTTTC.

This clone came up once. The chain carries TRBV7-9 and TRBJ2-3, with a tentative D call TRBD2 (7 bases). The CDR3 is 16 residues long. V lost 5 bases and J lost 5, with 20 bases in between. The germline V gene encodes CDR1 SEHNR and CDR2 FQNEAQ (reference sequence). The CDR3 here is CASSLLMGGAEDTQYF. CDR3 nucleotide sequence: TGTGCCAGCAGCCTCCTTATGGGGGGGGCGGAAGATACGCAGTATTTT.

The chain carries TRBV12-2 and TRBJ1-1. TRBV12-2 is classified as a pseudogene. The CDR3 length is 15 residues. CDR3 protein: CASRLVVGGRPEAFF. CDR3 bases: TGTGCAAGTCGCTTAGTCGTGGGGGGGAGACCTGAAGCTTTCTTT.

The chain employs TRBV28 and TRBJ2-2; D remains unclear. Between the trimmed V and J ends, which lost 2 bases and 9 bases, there was a span of 10 bases. The CDR3 loop spans 13 amino acids. CDR1 is MDHEN and CDR2 is SYDVKM in the germline V gene. This CDR3 reads CASSLPIPRELFF. As DNA, the CDR3 is TGTGCCAGCAGTTTACCCATCCCCAGGGAGCTGTTTTTT.

This clone has just one count. The CDR3 coding sequence is TGTGCCAGCAGTGACGCGGGGAACCCCACAGATACGCAGTATTTT. The encoded protein is CASSDAGNPTDTQYF. The chain recombines TRBV25-1 with TRBJ2-3, with a possible D match to TRBD2 (6 bases). CDR1 is MGHDK and CDR2 is SYGVNS in the germline V gene. The CDR3 has 15 residues. V gave up 3 bases and J gave up 2 bases, with 12 bases separating them.

The V gene is TRBV30, the J gene TRBJ2-2; maybe TRBD2 (7 bases). The V end was cut by 1 base, the J end by 5 bases, with 11 bases between. In germline, CDR1 is GTSNPN, CDR2 SVGIG (reference sequence). This CDR3 has 14 amino acids. Here the CDR3 reads CAWSEGGGTGELFF. CDR3 coding DNA: TGTGCCTGGAGTGAAGGGGGGGGGACCGGGGAGCTGTTTTTT.

The chain couples TRBV29-1 to TRBJ1-4; the D gene is possibly TRBD1 (6 bases). The CDR3 runs to 12 residues. Looked up from germline, CDR1 is SQVTM and CDR2 is ANQGSEA. CDR3 coding DNA: TGCAGTGGGGGGGCGGCTAATGAAAAACTGTTTTTT. Its protein product is CSGGAANEKLFF.

The chain links TRBV7-9 to TRBJ2-3; tentatively, D is TRBD1 (6 bases). CDR3 length equals 16 residues. Per germline, CDR1 SEHNR and CDR2 FQNEAQ (reference sequence). V was cut by 5 bases and J by 4 bases, with 19 bases left in between. This chain's CDR3 is CASSPRDPGVSDTQYF. The CDR3, as DNA: TGTGCCAGCAGCCCCCGGGACCCAGGGGTGTCAGATACGCAGTATTTT.

V is TRBV6-5 and J is TRBJ1-4, with 8 bases identical to TRBD1. The trim removed 2 bases at V and 5 bases at J, leaving 1 base unmatched. The CDR3 is 14 residues long. CDR1 and CDR2 (germline): MNHEY, SVGAGI. DNA for the CDR3: TGTGCCAGCAGTTACGGGACAGGCAATGAAAAACTGTTTTTT. It yields the protein CASSYGTGNEKLFF.

The chain is built from TRBV11-2 and TRBJ2-5; 12 bases map to TRBD2. With V trimmed by 3 bases and J by 5 bases, 10 bases remained unmatched. The CDR3 extends over 17 amino acids. Germline CDR1 is SGHAT and CDR2 is FQNNGV. The CDR3 bases are TGTGCCAGCAGCTTTAGGACTAGCGGGGAACGAGGGGAGACCCAGTACTTC. Translation gives CASSFRTSGERGETQYF.

This clone was recorded a few times. The J gene is TRBJ2-5, the V gene TRBV14; 9 bases line up with TRBD1. The length of the CDR3 is 19 residues. Losses at the gene ends were 0 bases for V and 0 bases for J; bases not matched to a gene: 11. Germline CDR1 SGHDN, CDR2 FVKESK. Here the CDR3 reads CASSQDHPGQGPYQETQYF. The CDR3 bases are TGTGCCAGCAGCCAAGATCACCCGGGACAGGGTCCGTACCAAGAGACCCAGTACTTC.

The V and J genes are TRBV19 and TRBJ1-1; a possible D gene is TRBD1 (5 bases). Looked up from germline, CDR1 is LNHDA and CDR2 is SQIVND (reference sequence). Between the trimmed V and J ends, which lost 1 base and 4 bases, there was a span of 10 bases. The CDR3 spans 14 residues. DNA for the CDR3: TGTGCCAGTAGTATAGGTGGTAGGGGCACTGAAGCTTTCTTT. It codes for CASSIGGRGTEAFF. Looking up the rest from reference TRBV19 and TRBJ1-1 gives the full variable domain: DGGITQSPKYLFRKEGQNVTLSCEQNLNHDAMYWYRQDPGQGLRLIYYSQIVNDFQKGDIAEGYSVSREKKESFPLTVTSAQKNPTAFYLCASSIGGRGTEAFFGQGTRLTVV.

This chain connects TRBV4-3 to TRBJ2-1; D unresolved. The germline gives CDR1 LGHNA, CDR2 YSLEER. V lost 0 bases, J lost 2 bases, and 11 bases lay in between. CDR3 length: 16 amino acids. The CDR3 reads CASSQDGSGTYNEQFF. As DNA, the CDR3 is TGCGCCAGCAGCCAAGATGGGTCAGGAACCTACAATGAGCAGTTCTTC.

This clone turned up a few times. The J gene is TRBJ2-1, the V gene TRBV7-2; TRBD2 matches 10 bases. The V and J ends lost 5 bases and 10 bases, in that order; junction bases with no gene match: 11. Germline V gives CDR1 SGHTA, CDR2 FQGNSA. This CDR3 contains 15 residues. Written as DNA, the CDR3 is TGTGCCAGCAGCGATAGCGGGGGGCTCGGCGCGGAGCAGTTCTTC. Its protein product is CASSDSGGLGAEQFF.

V is TRBV4-3 and J is TRBJ2-5, with 11 bases lining up with TRBD2. The J call is uncertain, as TRBJ2-7 better fits the DNA end. There are 16 residues in the CDR3. Germline CDR1 and CDR2: LGHNA and YSLEER. Here the CDR3 DNA reads TGCGCCAGCAGCCAAGCAGGGGGACTAGCGGCTTCCGAGCAGTACTTC. This encodes CASSQAGGLAASEQYF.

This chain links TRBV9 with TRBJ2-1; D uncertain. The CDR3 is made up of 15 amino acids. Deletions cut 2 bases from V and 4 bases from J, with 13 bases between. Germline V lookup: CDR1 SGDLS, CDR2 YYNGEE. CDR3 residues: CASSVLGTTYNEQFF. In DNA form, the CDR3 reads TGTGCCAGCAGCGTGCTAGGCACGACGTACAATGAGCAGTTCTTC.

This clone has more than one count but fewer than ten. The V call is TRBV7-9, the J call TRBJ2-7; D possibly corresponds to TRBD2 (6 bases). CDR3 length equals 14 residues. V dropped 5 bases and J dropped 0 bases, with 11 bases sitting between them. Germline values: CDR1 SEHNR, CDR2 FQNEAQ (reference sequence). CDR3 protein: CASSPWGVSYEQYF. The CDR3 DNA follows: TGTGCCAGCAGCCCCTGGGGGGTCTCCTACGAGCAGTACTTC. Full variable domain (missing parts from reference TRBV7-9 and TRBJ2-7): DTGVSQNPRHKITKRGQNVTFRCDPISEHNRLYWYRQTLGQGPEFLTYFQNEAQLEKSRLLSDRFSAERPKGSFSTLEIQRTEQGDSAMYLCASSPWGVSYEQYFGPGTRLTVT.

The chain employs TRBV4-1 and TRBJ2-3; 8 bases map to TRBD1. Germline loops: CDR1 MGHRA, CDR2 YSYEKL. V was pared by 6 bases and J by 1 base, with 9 bases of the junction left unmatched. The CDR3 is 16 amino acids. This CDR3 reads CASRSWTGIGTDTQYF. The CDR3 coding sequence is TGCGCCAGCAGATCCTGGACAGGGATCGGCACAGATACGCAGTATTTT.

The chain couples TRBV28 to TRBJ1-6, with 7 positions matching TRBD1. The length of the CDR3 is 18 residues. Germline values: CDR1 MDHEN, CDR2 SYDVKM. V trimming: 6 bases; J trimming: 1 base; junction bases outside the gene matches: 12. This CDR3 reads CASRLADRVESYNSPLHF. The CDR3 region has the DNA TGTGCCAGCAGACTTGCTGACAGGGTCGAGTCCTATAATTCACCCCTCCACTTT. The full variable domain, its missing parts supplied by reference TRBV28 and TRBJ1-6, is DVKVTQSSRYLVKRTGEKVFLECVQDMDHENMFWYRQDPGLGLRLIYFSYDVKMKEKGDIPEGYSVSREKKERFSLILESASTNQTSMYLCASRLADRVESYNSPLHFGNGTRLTVT.

This clone was observed a handful of times. The chain has TRBV5-1 and TRBJ1-3; D uncertain. Germline V CDR1 and CDR2: SGHRS, YFSETQ. V was shortened by 5 bases and J by 3 bases, with 12 bases between the two germline ends. The CDR3 has 14 residues. The CDR3 nucleotides are TGCGCCAGCAGGGAGGGCTCAATTGGAAACACCATATATTTT. It translates to CASREGSIGNTIYF.

V usage is TRBV5-4 and J usage is TRBJ2-2, with TRBD1 as a possible D gene (7 bases). V was cut by 9 bases and J by 3 bases, with 15 bases left in between. The CDR3 consists of 14 residues. Germline loops: CDR1 SGHNT, CDR2 YYREEE (reference sequence). The CDR3 DNA reads TGTGCCACCCAGGGGGGTGGGTACACCGGGGAGCTGTTTTTT. This translates into CATQGGGYTGELFF. Using reference TRBV5-4 and TRBJ2-2 for the parts outside the CDR3, the full variable domain is ETGVTQSPTHLIKTRGQQVTLRCSSQSGHNTVSWYQQALGQGPQFIFQYYREEENGRGNFPPRFSGLQFPNYSSELNVNALELDDSALYLCATQGGGYTGELFFGEGSRLTVL.